This T cell receptor beta chain was retrieved from a study of neurological immune-mediated disorders. Using its own MiXCR run on the 5' RACE reads, TCRdb lists one record per CDR3 protein. Among some 15,000 distinct CDR3 sequences listed, under 15% were seen once. Germline V lookup: CDR1 SGHDT, CDR2 YYEEEE. The CDR3 extends over 16 amino acids. V was pared by 6 bases and J by 0 bases, with 15 bases between. This clonotype was counted many times. The chain has TRBV5-6 and TRBJ2-2; D may match TRBD1 or TRBD2 (5 bases each). Sample: CD8+ T cells from blood. The TCR comes from a female donor with HTLV-1-associated myelopathy (HAM/TSP). The CDR3 is CASTFGASANTGELFF. CDR3 nucleotide sequence: TGTGCCAGCACCTTCGGGGCCAGCGCGAACACCGGGGAGCTGTTTTTT.